This T cell receptor beta chain was sequenced in a study of blood T cell repertoires in COVID-19. Trimming took 4 bases from V and 11 from J, leaving 11 bases between them. Looked up from germline, CDR1 is SEHNR and CDR2 is FQNEAQ (reference sequence). The CDR3 totals 11 residues. Libraries were prepared by immunoSEQ multiplex PCR; TCRdb keeps only in-frame clonotypes and omits some of them. This sample has 180,000 or so clones, with about 85% found just once. The sample comprised peripheral blood. The V gene is TRBV7-9, the J gene TRBJ1-1; no firm D call. The clonotype comes from a woman aged 60-75 years with acute or convalescent COVID-19. The CDR3 reads CASSSIAGAFF. The DNA for the CDR3 is TGTGCCAGCAGCTCCATCGCGGGGGCTTTCTTT.